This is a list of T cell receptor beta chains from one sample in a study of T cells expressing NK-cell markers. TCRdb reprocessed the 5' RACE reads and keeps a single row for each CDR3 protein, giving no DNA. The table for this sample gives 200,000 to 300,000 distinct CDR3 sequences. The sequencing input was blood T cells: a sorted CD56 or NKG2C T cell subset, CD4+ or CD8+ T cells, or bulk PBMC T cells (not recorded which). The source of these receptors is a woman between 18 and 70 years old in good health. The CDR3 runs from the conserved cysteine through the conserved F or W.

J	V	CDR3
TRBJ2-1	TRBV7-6	CASSLASGGIHEQFF
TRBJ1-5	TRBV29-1	CSVGWGNQPQHF
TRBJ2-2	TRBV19	CASSLRGATGELFF
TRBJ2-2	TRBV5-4	CASGRDPNTGELFF
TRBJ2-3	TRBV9	CASSPYGGGNTDTQYF
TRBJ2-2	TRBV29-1	CSTRTGSGTGELFF
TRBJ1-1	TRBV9	CASSVDPSTPNTEAFF
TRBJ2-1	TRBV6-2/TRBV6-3	CASSQTSGGIYNEQFF
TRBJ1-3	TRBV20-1	CSARVPSGNTIYF
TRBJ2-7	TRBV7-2	CASSGTHSSYEQYF